These 3 T cell receptor beta chains came from one sample sequenced in a study of T-cell reconstitution after alpha-beta-depleted transplantation in children. Unique molecular identifiers were used to barcode this TCRbeta library. TCRdb passed the PCR reads through MiXCR, listing each CDR3 protein once. Among around 670,000 distinct CDR3 sequences listed, around 13% were seen once. The specimen comprised PBMCs, sampled before TCRalphabeta/CD19-depleted stem cell transplant. The receptor source for this set is a girl aged 2-15 years with congenital amegakaryocytic thrombocytopenia, due to receive a stem cell transplant.

This clonotype occurred many times. The rearrangement links TRBV5-1 to TRBJ2-1; D remains ambiguous. From germline, CDR1 is SGHRS and CDR2 YFSETQ. The CDR3 spans 11 residues. V was cut by 4 bases and J by 9 bases, with 8 bases left in between. The CDR3 sequence is CASSADFEQFF. In nucleotides, the CDR3 is TGCGCCAGCAGCGCGGATTTTGAGCAGTTCTTC. Full variable domain (remainder filled in from reference TRBV5-1 and TRBJ2-1): KAGVTQTPRYLIKTRGQQVTLSCSPISGHRSVSWYQQTPGQGLQFLFEYFSETQRNKGNFPGRFSGRQFSNSRSEMNVSTLELGDSALYLCASSADFEQFFGPGTRLTVL.

This clonotype occurred a few times. The chain carries TRBV14 and TRBJ2-1; D may be TRBD2 (5 bases). Trimming took off 0 bases at V and 10 bases at J, with 16 bases between the two ends. Germline CDR1 is SGHDN and CDR2 is FVKESK. CDR3 length equals 15 residues. The CDR3 region has the DNA TGTGCCAGCAGCCAAGATTGGCTTGGAGGCAACGAGCAGTTCTTC. Amino acid sequence: CASSQDWLGGNEQFF.

The sample holds one count of this clonotype. The chain recombines TRBV10-3 with TRBJ1-5; the D is unclear. This CDR3 region has 13 residues. Trimming cost V 6 bases and J 2 bases, with 8 bases left between them. In germline, CDR1 is ENHRY, CDR2 SYGVKD. The CDR3 coding sequence is TGTGCCATCAGGGGAAACGGCAATCAGCCCCAGCATTTT. Its protein product is CAIRGNGNQPQHF.